This T cell receptor (beta chain) was retrieved from a study of T cells after posttransplantation cyclophosphamide. The protocol was immunoSEQ multiplex PCR, while the TCRdb copy is restricted to in-frame clones and leaves out a portion. Altogether around 10,000 clones were found in the sample, and no singletons occur. In germline, CDR1 is LNHDA, CDR2 SQIVND (reference sequence). V was shortened by 6 bases and J by 5 bases, with 16 bases between the two germline ends. The CDR3 is made up of 14 amino acids. A marrow graft followed busulfan-fludarabine conditioning, with cyclophosphamide on days +3 and +4. This clone was seen ten or more times.

The clonotype originates from a female patient in her thirties or forties who received an allogeneic stem cell transplant from a related donor, was CMV-positive, and had no GVHD. Some T cells may originate from the graft donor. The sequenced sample was PBMCs, obtained after allogeneic stem cell transplant with posttransplant cyclophosphamide. The genes are TRBV19 and TRBJ1-1, with D hard to call. The CDR3 DNA sequence: TGTGCCAGTAGAGACGCCCGGCGGGGAACTGAAGCTTTCTTT. Residues: CASRDARRGTEAFF.